The clone carrying this TCR beta chain was detected once. Just one base apart from a much larger clone, this may be a read error. Germline values: CDR1 SGHRS, CDR2 YFSETQ. This CDR3 spans 15 amino acids. Genomic DNA constituted the template upon which TCR beta VDJ and CDR3 profiling was performed. Each CDR3 protein is one row after TCRdb ran MiXCR on the reads. The profile covers 210,000 or so distinct CDR3 sequences, with about half appearing a single time and 15% to 20% taken by the ten largest. This specimen belongs to a study of CD8+CD57+ T cells in acquired aplastic anemia. Flow cytometry had shown expanded CD8+CD57+ cells in the patients chosen for sequencing.

This clonotype was obtained from a human donor with aplastic anemia. The chain combines TRBV5-1 with TRBJ2-3, with 13 bases lining up with TRBD2. What was sequenced was sorted CD4+, CD8+, or CD8+CD57+ T cells (not recorded which) from PBMCs. Written as DNA, the CDR3 is TGCGCCAGCAAGCGGACTAGCGGGGGAACAGATACGCAGTGTTTT. Protein product: CASKRTSGGTDTQCF.